This is a list of T cell receptor beta chains from one sample in a study of cytomegalovirus exposure and HLA in healthy donors. Profiled with immunoSEQ multiplex PCR; TCRdb holds only in-frame clones, not every one. Altogether 100,000 or so clones are present, roughly 80% being singletons, with the ten largest covering 6.5% to 7%. Sample: PBMCs. These receptors all come from a man younger than 45 in good health and CMV-seropositive. Both conserved end residues are trimmed from each CDR3. Each record gives: V gene, J gene, CDR3 protein.

V gene: TRBV2; J gene: TRBJ2-4; CDR3 protein: ATEGPVEDIQY
V gene: TRBV5-5; J gene: TRBJ2-6; CDR3 protein: ASSFSRVSGANVLT
V gene: TRBV19; J gene: TRBJ2-1; CDR3 protein: ASSIAPRDYPGGEQF
V gene: TRBV5-1; J gene: TRBJ2-7; CDR3 protein: ASSLQGYEQY
V gene: TRBV28; J gene: TRBJ1-5; CDR3 protein: ASSLAGQPQH
V gene: TRBV7-6; J gene: TRBJ2-3; CDR3 protein: ASSLGGGPSTDTQY
V gene: TRBV5-1; J gene: TRBJ2-7; CDR3 protein: ASSLGGQGYEQY
V gene: TRBV4-1; J gene: TRBJ1-6; CDR3 protein: ASSGQGSYNSPLH
V gene: TRBV9; J gene: TRBJ1-6; CDR3 protein: ASSVAEAGKNSPLH
V gene: TRBV5-8; J gene: TRBJ2-1; CDR3 protein: ASSWAFYNEQF
V gene: TRBV7-8; J gene: TRBJ1-6; CDR3 protein: ASSTDRFSYNSPLH
V gene: TRBV6-1; J gene: TRBJ2-7; CDR3 protein: ATRRGQGGFYEQY
V gene: TRBV5-5; J gene: TRBJ2-3; CDR3 protein: ASSSWLSTDTQY
V gene: TRBV4-1; J gene: TRBJ2-5; CDR3 protein: ASSQEGLAGGRGQETQY
V gene: TRBV27; J gene: TRBJ1-2; CDR3 protein: ASSLGGALHGYT
V gene: TRBV11-1; J gene: TRBJ2-5; CDR3 protein: ASSLGGGETQY
V gene: TRBV7-8; J gene: TRBJ1-2; CDR3 protein: ASSGGRLYGYT
V gene: TRBV13; J gene: TRBJ2-1; CDR3 protein: ASSPNTFSGASYNEQF
V gene: TRBV27; J gene: TRBJ1-1; CDR3 protein: ASSYLEGGRRLAEAF
V gene: TRBV4-1; J gene: TRBJ2-1; CDR3 protein: ASSQDHRGRTYNEQF
V gene: TRBV21-1; J gene: TRBJ1-5; CDR3 protein: ASSKVGDNQPQH
V gene: TRBV4-3; J gene: TRBJ1-1; CDR3 protein: ASSQARGHAAF
V gene: TRBV5-6; J gene: TRBJ1-4; CDR3 protein: ASSSGTGAEKLF
V gene: TRBV5-1; J gene: TRBJ2-3; CDR3 protein: ASSSDRGVQY
V gene: TRBV7-9; J gene: TRBJ2-7; CDR3 protein: ASSLGQSSYEQY
V gene: TRBV11-2; J gene: TRBJ2-2; CDR3 protein: ASSQDRGHIGELF
V gene: TRBV7-6; J gene: TRBJ2-7; CDR3 protein: ASSLGTGLAGAYEQY
V gene: TRBV5-1; J gene: TRBJ2-3; CDR3 protein: ASSLEGLPPTDTQY